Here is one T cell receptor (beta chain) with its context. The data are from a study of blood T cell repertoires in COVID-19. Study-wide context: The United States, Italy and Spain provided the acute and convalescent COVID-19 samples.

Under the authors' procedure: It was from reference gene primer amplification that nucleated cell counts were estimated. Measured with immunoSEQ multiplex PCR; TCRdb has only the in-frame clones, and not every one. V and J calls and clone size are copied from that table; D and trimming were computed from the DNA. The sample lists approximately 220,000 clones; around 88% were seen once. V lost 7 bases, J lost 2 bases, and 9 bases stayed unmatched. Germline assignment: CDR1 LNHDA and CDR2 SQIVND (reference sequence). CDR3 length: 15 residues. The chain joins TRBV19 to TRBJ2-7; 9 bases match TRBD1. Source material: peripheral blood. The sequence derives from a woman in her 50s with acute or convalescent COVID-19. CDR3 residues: CASNMGQGPPYEQYF. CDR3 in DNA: TGTGCCAGTAATATGGGACAGGGTCCCCCCTACGAGCAGTACTTC.